A selection of T cell receptor beta chains follows, all from one sample in a study of T cell repertoires in cytomegalovirus infection. TCRdb re-called the reads with MiXCR, one entry per CDR3 protein. The sample consists of some 680,000 distinct CDR3 sequences, about 40% of them appearing once. The sample consisted of PBMCs. The receptor source for this set is a human donor in good health (CMV status not recorded). Some clones in this sample may be carry-over from other donors' samples. The CDR3 runs from the conserved cysteine through the conserved F or W. The D gene is left open where the match is weak. Some rows have no size entry. The others give once, few or many, or a class for an expanded clone.

. | TRBJ1-1 | TRBV6-5 | TRBD1 | CASSSPGTGMRTEAFF | TGTGCCAGCAGTTCCCCCGGGACAGGGATGAGGACTGAAGCTTTCTTT
few | TRBJ1-3 | TRBV10-2 | . | CASSESGSGNTIYF | TGCGCCAGCAGTGAGTCCGGCTCTGGAAACACCATATATTTT
many | TRBJ2-3 | TRBV19 | . | CASSSDSTDTQYF | TGTGCCAGTAGCTCGGACAGCACAGATACGCAGTATTTT
few | TRBJ1-1 | TRBV30 | . | CAWSARRETEAFF | TGTGCCTGGAGCGCCAGGAGGGAGACTGAAGCTTTCTTT
few | TRBJ2-1 | TRBV19 | TRBD1 | CASSLGQGYYNEQFF | TGTGCCAGTAGTTTGGGACAGGGGTATTACAATGAGCAGTTCTTC
. | TRBJ2-3 | TRBV7-4 | TRBD2 | CASSTNRDYHTDTQYF | TGTGCCAGCAGCACAAACCGGGACTACCACACAGATACGCAGTATTTT
. | TRBJ2-3 | TRBV10-3 | TRBD2 | CAISPQTSGSTKKTDTQYF | TGTGCCATCAGTCCCCAAACTAGCGGGAGTACCAAGAAGACAGATACGCAGTATTTT
. | TRBJ2-7 | TRBV28 | . | CASSVGLSEQYF | TGTGCCAGCAGCGTCGGCCTCTCCGAGCAGTACTTC
. | TRBJ2-3 | TRBV10-3 | . | CAIRLGSTDTQYF | TGTGCCATCAGACTGGGTAGCACAGATACGCAGTATTTT
. | TRBJ1-1 | TRBV27 | . | CASSSDPRKAFF | TGTGCCAGCAGCTCAGACCCCCGGAAAGCTTTCTTT
. | TRBJ2-7 | TRBV14 | . | CASSQEHRPQYEQYF | TGTGCCAGCAGCCAAGAACACCGGCCGCAATACGAGCAGTACTTC
. | TRBJ1-4 | TRBV27 | . | CASRTRVATNEKLFF | TGTGCCAGCAGGACCAGGGTAGCGACTAATGAAAAACTGTTTTTT
. | TRBJ1-4 | TRBV6-5 | . | CASSYRGHRKLFF | TGTGCCAGCAGTTACAGGGGCCATCGAAAACTGTTTTTT
once | TRBJ2-7 | TRBV15 | TRBD2 | CATSRDRGLSQREQYF | TGTGCCACCAGCAGAGATCGGGGACTAAGCCAACGTGAGCAGTACTTC
. | TRBJ2-5 | TRBV7-9 | . | CASSFDQSFRETQYF | TGTGCCAGCAGCTTCGATCAGAGTTTCCGAGAGACCCAGTACTTC
. | TRBJ2-7 | TRBV28 | TRBD2 | CASKSSAGRGAYEQYF | TGTGCCAGCAAGTCGTCGGCCGGGAGGGGGGCCTACGAGCAGTACTTC
. | TRBJ2-1 | TRBV5-1 | . | CASSSSSNEQFF | TGCGCCAGCAGCTCAAGCTCCAATGAGCAGTTCTTC
once | TRBJ1-5 | TRBV28 | . | CASRKNQPQHF | TGTGCCAGCAGAAAAAATCAGCCCCAGCATTTT
. | TRBJ2-1 | TRBV7-9 | . | CASSPLGRVNEQFF | TGTGCCAGCAGCCCCCTCGGCAGGGTCAATGAGCAGTTCTTC
once | TRBJ2-7 | TRBV7-9 | . | CASSLDRFGQYF | TGTGCCAGCAGCTTAGACAGGTTCGGGCAGTACTTC
. | TRBJ1-1 | TRBV28 | . | CASSLTTEAFF | TGTGCCAGCAGTTTAACCACTGAAGCTTTCTTT
many | TRBJ2-1 | TRBV19 | TRBD2 | CASRFRSGNSYNEQFF | TGTGCCAGTAGATTCCGAAGCGGGAACTCCTACAATGAGCAGTTCTTC
. | TRBJ2-1 | TRBV12-3/TRBV12-4 | . | CASSSIQGLTNEQFF | TGTGCCAGCAGCTCTATACAGGGTCTGACCAATGAGCAGTTCTTC
. | TRBJ2-3 | TRBV2 | . | CASSEHRFGPDTQYF | TGTGCCAGCAGTGAACACAGGTTCGGGCCAGATACGCAGTATTTT
few | TRBJ2-2 | TRBV6-5 | . | CATLNLLRQPNTGELFF | TGTGCCACCCTAAATTTGCTTCGGCAGCCGAACACCGGGGAGCTGTTTTTT
few | TRBJ1-2 | TRBV28 | TRBD1 | CASSYGARGEGYTF | TGTGCCAGCAGCTACGGGGCCAGGGGGGAGGGCTACACCTTC
. | TRBJ2-7 | TRBV6-2/TRBV6-3 | TRBD1 | CASSQGPGQGSYEQYF | TGTGCCAGCAGTCAGGGACCGGGACAGGGCTCCTACGAGCAGTACTTC
. | TRBJ2-1 | TRBV7-9 | TRBD2 | CASRVSRLAGGRYNEQFF | TGTGCCAGCAGGGTTTCCCGTCTAGCGGGAGGGCGATACAATGAGCAGTTCTTC
few | TRBJ2-4 | TRBV28 | TRBD1 | CASSLTGQGNIQYF | TGTGCCAGCAGTTTAACAGGACAGGGTAACATTCAGTACTTC
few | TRBJ2-6 | TRBV6-1 | . | CASSERSSGANVLTF | TGTGCCAGCAGTGAACGTAGCTCTGGGGCCAACGTCCTGACTTTC
. | TRBJ1-6 | TRBV28 | TRBD1 | CASTGTGVHTLHF | TGTGCCAGCACCGGGACAGGGGTCCACACCCTCCACTTT
many | TRBJ2-3 | TRBV7-2 | . | CASSLGAALSTDTQYF | TGTGCCAGCAGCTTAGGGGCGGCCCTCAGCACAGATACGCAGTATTTT
. | TRBJ2-4 | TRBV30 | . | CAWSEHGDIQYF | TGTGCCTGGAGCGAGCACGGGGACATTCAGTACTTC
. | TRBJ2-1 | TRBV5-1 | TRBD2 | CASSSLRGLADSYNEQFF | TGCGCCAGCAGCTCGCTCCGGGGACTAGCGGACTCCTACAATGAGCAGTTCTTC
. | TRBJ2-3 | TRBV7-2 | TRBD2 | CASSQGLAGGTDTHYF | TGTGCCAGCAGCCAGGGACTAGCGGGAGGGACAGATACGCATTATTTT
. | TRBJ2-1 | TRBV12-3/TRBV12-4 | TRBD2 | CASGLRTGTSGRDEQFF | TGTGCCAGCGGTCTCCGTACCGGGACTAGCGGGAGAGATGAGCAGTTCTTC
. | TRBJ1-5 | TRBV20-1 | . | CSASAANSNQPQHF | TGCAGTGCTAGCGCAGCGAATAGCAATCAGCCCCAGCATTTT
. | TRBJ1-1 | TRBV28 | TRBD1 | CASSLWGATTGVNTEAFF | TGTGCCAGCAGTTTATGGGGGGCCACGACAGGGGTTAACACTGAAGCTTTCTTT
. | TRBJ1-1 | TRBV20-1 | . | CSAEPTNKENTEALF | TGCAGTGCAGAACCCACAAACAAAGAGAACACTGAAGCTTTATTT
. | TRBJ2-5 | TRBV6-5 | . | CASSYWAGAQETQYF | TGTGCCAGCAGTTACTGGGCGGGGGCCCAAGAGACCCAGTACTTC
. | TRBJ2-7 | TRBV27 | TRBD2 | CASSSIAGPNYEQYF | TGTGCCAGCAGTTCCATAGCGGGACCAAACTACGAGCAGTACTTC
. | TRBJ1-3 | TRBV27 | . | CASSLYGGGRNTIYF | TGTGCCAGCAGTTTATACGGGGGTGGGAGAAACACCATATATTTT
. | TRBJ1-2 | TRBV7-6 | . | CASSQQEGDYGYTF | TGTGCCAGCAGCCAGCAAGAGGGTGACTATGGCTACACCTTC
. | TRBJ1-2 | TRBV28 | TRBD1 | CASSLRGQGYTF | TGTGCCAGCAGTTTACGCGGACAGGGTTACACCTTC
. | TRBJ2-7 | TRBV28 | TRBD2 | CASSSGSSGRKAQYF | TGTGCCAGCAGTTCAGGATCTAGCGGGAGGAAGGCGCAGTACTTC
few | TRBJ2-3 | TRBV12-3/TRBV12-4 | . | CASNQPRGGHTDTQYF | TGTGCCAGCAACCAGCCCCGTGGGGGCCACACAGATACGCAGTATTTT
. | TRBJ2-3 | TRBV28 | . | CASSLPPFSGGTDTQYF | TGTGCCAGCAGTTTACCCCCTTTTAGCGGAGGGACAGATACGCAGTATTTT
. | TRBJ2-5 | TRBV28 | TRBD2 | CASSLLASGTKTQYF | TGTGCCAGCAGTTTACTGGCTAGCGGGACGAAGACCCAGTACTTC
. | TRBJ2-5 | TRBV7-9 | TRBD2 | CASSLSGLARQGAQYF | TGTGCCAGCAGCTTATCGGGACTAGCAAGGCAAGGGGCCCAGTACTTC
. | TRBJ1-1 | TRBV18 | . | CASSPNRGRGNTEAFF | TGTGCCAGCTCACCGAACCGGGGCAGGGGGAACACTGAAGCTTTCTTT
few | TRBJ1-2 | TRBV30 | . | CAWTGALNYGYTF | TGTGCCTGGACCGGGGCCCTTAACTATGGCTACACCTTC
. | TRBJ2-2 | TRBV12-3/TRBV12-4 | TRBD1 | CASSRQGALGTGELFF | TGTGCCAGCAGTCGACAGGGGGCGCTGGGCACCGGGGAGCTGTTTTTT
few | TRBJ2-7 | TRBV27 | . | CASSSPGTDDYEQYF | TGTGCCAGCAGTTCTCCCGGGACCGACGATTACGAGCAGTACTTC
. | TRBJ1-6 | TRBV20-1 | . | CSARAVSPNSPLHF | TGCAGTGCTAGAGCCGTTTCCCCGAATTCACCCCTCCACTTT